The sequence of this T cell receptor beta chain was determined in a study of blood T cell repertoires in COVID-19. This CDR3 comprises 15 residues. The J segment lost 5 bases and the V segment lost 3 bases, leaving 8 bases of the junction unmatched. CDR1 and CDR2 (germline): LNHDA, SQIVND (reference sequence). TCRdb's table, derived via immunoSEQ multiplex PCR, lists solely in-frame clones and lacks some. The data hold about 330,000 clones, with 88% observed a single time. What was sequenced was PBMCs or T cells enriched from blood (not recorded which). The V call is TRBV19, the J call TRBJ2-3, with 7 bases aligning to TRBD1. The sequence derives from a man aged 25-45 years who had recovered from COVID-19. CDR3 DNA sequence: TGTGCCAGTAGTATCGGGGCAGGGGGTCAAGATACGCAGTATTTT. It codes for CASSIGAGGQDTQYF.